This is a list of T cell receptor beta chains from one sample in a study of vaccination and CD4 T cells after COVID-19. Using its own MiXCR run on the PCR reads, TCRdb lists one record per CDR3 protein. This table has about 13,000 distinct CDR3 sequences, about 55% appearing once. What these receptors recognize is not known. Sequencing was carried out using CD4+ T cells from blood, cultured in vitro. Receptors originate from a human donor who had recovered from COVID-19. The CDR3 runs from the conserved cysteine through the conserved F or W. The D gene is left open where the match is weak.

>NA|TRBV24-1|12
CATSDPGLEQFF
>TRBD2|TRBV10-1|15
CASSDQRGLRDTQYF
>NA|TRBV5-1|14
CASSLVSATNEQYF
>NA|TRBV7-9|15
CASSSALRGVETQYF
>TRBD1|TRBV20-1|12
CSAKGTAYEQYF
>NA|TRBV24-1|14
CATSESSLTDTQYF
>NA|TRBV6-2/TRBV6-3|14
CASRQGWANQPQHF
>NA|TRBV6-1|17
CASSEVMRTARTDTQYF
>NA|TRBV19|13
CASSTTARQPQHF
>NA|TRBV11-2|15
CASSFGASATGELFF
>NA|TRBV2|14
CASSESTAYTEAFF
>NA|TRBV29-1|12
CSVLGGRSEAFF
>NA|TRBV7-8|14
CASSLAREATEAFF
>NA|TRBV29-1|13
CSVRRGRDTEAFF
>TRBD1|TRBV5-3|17
CARSLRGTGGLNQPQHF
>NA|TRBV28|12
CASRPPMEPQHF
>NA|TRBV7-2|15
CASSPDLGVGEKLFF
>TRBD1|TRBV29-1|13
CSASGQGTNEQFF
>NA|TRBV20-1|16
CSASTPRGSGANVLTF
>TRBD1|TRBV10-2|14
CASRTQGAAQPQHF
>TRBD1|TRBV14|14
CASSQGSYRGEQYF
>TRBD1|TRBV6-4|21
CASSDDPTPWTGRSSYNEQFF
>TRBD2|TRBV20-1|13
CSASLAGTPMSYF
>NA|TRBV21-1|15
CASSISTGAFYGYTF
>TRBD2|TRBV7-2|17
CASSLGTSGRRTDTQYF
>TRBD2|TRBV20-1|15
CSAYLAGGPGETQYF
>NA|TRBV10-3|15
CAISESSVMDTEAFF
>TRBD1|TRBV9|18
CASSAWGQGAAAWETQYF
>NA|TRBV6-5|16
CASSYPNSGVGNEQFF
>NA|TRBV20-1|15
CSAWDPAPYNSPLHF
>NA|TRBV15|18
CATSNRGDRPSGANVLTF
>TRBD1|TRBV6-1|16
CASRSEGRGHNQPQHF